Described below is a single T cell receptor beta chain sequence and its context. Its antigen is unknown. The sample is drawn from a study of early T cells in non-severe SARS-CoV-2 infection. Turning to the study itself: It was bulk RNA from unsorted whole blood that was sequenced, and the chains were unpaired.

Study-level results: Using VDJdb, the matching emphasized anti-spike CD8 responses while missing private and CD4 specificities.

V lost 6 bases, J lost 7 bases, and 5 bases stayed unmatched. CDR3 length: 13 amino acids. Unique molecular identifier tags were affixed to discrete cDNA molecules. A single record per CDR3 protein comes from TCRdb applying MiXCR to the 5' RACE reads. There are fewer than 95,000 distinct CDR3 sequences in the sample; roughly 17% occur only once, and 5.1% lies in the top ten. Material: whole blood, obtained at baseline. The receptor was derived from an adult who was a healthcare worker with PCR-confirmed SARS-CoV-2 infection or an uninfected control (not recorded which). J is TRBJ2-4 and V is TRBV12-3 or TRBV12-4; 8 bases map to TRBD2. CDR3: CASSGGVGNIQYF. The CDR3 DNA sequence: TGTGCCAGCAGCGGGGGGGTTGGGAACATTCAGTACTTC.